One and the same sample provided the 5 T cell receptor beta chains below, sequenced in a study of T cells in Graves' hyperthyroidism and ophthalmopathy. TCR beta CDR3 region amplification was performed from RNA transcripts. First-round RT-PCR targeting the TCR CDR3 was performed with the HTBI primer set. MiXCR was run by TCRdb on the multiplex PCR reads, yielding one entry per CDR3 protein. Found here are 460,000 or so distinct CDR3 sequences, 13% to 15% of them singletons; the top ten hold less than 20%. Specimen: blood. These receptors originate from a woman aged 18 to 35 with Graves' hyperthyroidism.

Comments on this clonotype: The conserved phenylalanine or tryptophan is not found at the CDR3 terminus, so this likely reflects a read error. V is TRBV11-1 and J is TRBJ2-5; TRBD2 matches 8 bases. After removal of 3 bases from V and 3 bases from J, the junction contained 9 bases not matched to a gene. Germline V gives CDR1 SGHAT, CDR2 FQDESV (reference sequence). The CDR3 length is 16 residues. The CDR3 protein is CASSFSPGGAEETQYL. The CDR3 DNA follows: TGTGCCAGCAGCTTTTCACCGGGGGGGGCGGAAGAGACCCAGTACCTC.

This chain uses TRBV5-1 with TRBJ2-1; 7 bases match TRBD1. The CDR3 has 15 residues. The junction had 13 bases not matched to a gene; V was cut back by 7 bases and J by 6 bases. CDR1 SGHRS and CDR2 YFSETQ come from the germline V gene. CDR3 nucleotide sequence: TGCGCCAGCGGACATAGGACAGGAAAACGCAATGAGCAGTTCTTC. Residues: CASGHRTGKRNEQFF.

This clonotype occurred a few times. The chain carries TRBV4-1 and TRBJ2-7; 7 bases agree with TRBD1. The CDR3 is 13 residues long. Germline V gene data show CDR1 as MGHRA and CDR2 as YSYEKL. Losses at the gene ends were 6 bases for V and 4 bases for J; bases not matched to a gene: 6. CDR3 sequence (DNA): TGCGCCAGCAGTCTTCCGGGACAGTACGAGCAGTACTTC. Its protein product is CASSLPGQYEQYF.

The chain carries TRBV5-1 and TRBJ1-4; D is perhaps TRBD1 (5 bases). The V end was cut by 5 bases, the J end by 4 bases, with 9 bases between. The germline V gene encodes CDR1 SGHRS and CDR2 YFSETQ. This CDR3 spans 13 amino acids. CDR3 region: CASSPGVNEKLFF. CDR3 sequence (DNA): TGCGCCAGCAGTCCGGGGGTTAATGAAAAACTGTTTTTT.

This clonotype has ten or more counts. The CDR3, as DNA: TGTGCCAGCAGCTATCCGGGACAGGGCAATGAGCAGTTCTTC. Translating it yields CASSYPGQGNEQFF. The chain employs TRBV27 and TRBJ2-1; 9 bases match TRBD1. Looked up from germline, CDR1 is MNHEY and CDR2 is SMNVEV (reference sequence). V shed 6 bases and J 6 bases; nucleotides not matched to a gene: 6. This CDR3 region has 14 residues.